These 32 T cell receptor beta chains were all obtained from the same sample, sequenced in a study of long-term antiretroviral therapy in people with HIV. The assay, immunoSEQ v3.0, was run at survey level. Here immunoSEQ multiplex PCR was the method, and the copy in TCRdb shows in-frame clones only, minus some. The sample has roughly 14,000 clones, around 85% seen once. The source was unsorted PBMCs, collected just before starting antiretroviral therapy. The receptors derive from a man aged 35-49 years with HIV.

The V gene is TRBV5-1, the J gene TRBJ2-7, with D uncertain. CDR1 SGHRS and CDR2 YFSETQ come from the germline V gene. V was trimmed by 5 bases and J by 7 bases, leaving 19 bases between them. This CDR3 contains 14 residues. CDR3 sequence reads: CASSARPTTGEQYF. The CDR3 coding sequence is TGCGCCAGCAGTGCGAGACCGACGACCGGGGAGCAGTACTTC.

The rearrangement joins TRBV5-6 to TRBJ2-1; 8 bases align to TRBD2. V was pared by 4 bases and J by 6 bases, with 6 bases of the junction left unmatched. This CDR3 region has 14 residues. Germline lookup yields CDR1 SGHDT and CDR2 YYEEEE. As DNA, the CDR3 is TGTGCCAGCAGCAGGAGCGGGAGTCCCAATGAGCAGTTCTTC. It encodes CASSRSGSPNEQFF.

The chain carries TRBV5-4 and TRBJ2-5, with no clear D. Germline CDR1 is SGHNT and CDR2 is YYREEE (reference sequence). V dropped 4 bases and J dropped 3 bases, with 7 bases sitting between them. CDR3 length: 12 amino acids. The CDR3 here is CASSNTEETQYF. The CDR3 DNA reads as TGTGCCAGCAGCAATACAGAAGAGACCCAGTACTTC.

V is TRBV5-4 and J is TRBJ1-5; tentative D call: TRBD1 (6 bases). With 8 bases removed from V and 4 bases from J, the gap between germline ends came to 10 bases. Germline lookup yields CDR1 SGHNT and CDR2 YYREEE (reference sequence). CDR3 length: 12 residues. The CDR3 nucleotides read TGTGCCAGTATACAGGGTAATCAGCCCCAGCATTTT. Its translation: CASIQGNQPQHF. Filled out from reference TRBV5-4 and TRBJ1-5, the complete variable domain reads ETGVTQSPTHLIKTRGQQVTLRCSSQSGHNTVSWYQQALGQGPQFIFQYYREEENGRGNFPPRFSGLQFPNYSSELNVNALELDDSALYLCASIQGNQPQHFGDGTRLSIL.

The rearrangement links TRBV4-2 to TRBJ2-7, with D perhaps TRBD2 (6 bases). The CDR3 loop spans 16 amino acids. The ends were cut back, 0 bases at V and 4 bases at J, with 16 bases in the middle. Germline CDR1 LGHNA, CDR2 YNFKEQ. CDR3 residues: CASSQDPGDRGYEQYF. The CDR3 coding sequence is TGTGCCAGCAGCCAAGACCCCGGAGACCGGGGGTACGAGCAGTACTTC.

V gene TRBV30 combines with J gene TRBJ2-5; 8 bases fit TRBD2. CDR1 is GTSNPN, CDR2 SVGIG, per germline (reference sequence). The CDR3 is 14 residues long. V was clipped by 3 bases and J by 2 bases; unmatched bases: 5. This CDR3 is CAWSSTGGQETQYF. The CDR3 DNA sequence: TGTGCCTGGAGCTCGACGGGAGGGCAAGAGACCCAGTACTTC.

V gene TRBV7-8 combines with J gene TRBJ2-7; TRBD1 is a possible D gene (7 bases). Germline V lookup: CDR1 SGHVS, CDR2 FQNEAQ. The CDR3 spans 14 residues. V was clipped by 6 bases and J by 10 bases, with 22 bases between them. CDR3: CASSRGAGGQIQYF. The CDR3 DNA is TGTGCCAGCAGTCGTGGGGCAGGGGGGCAGATCCAGTACTTC.

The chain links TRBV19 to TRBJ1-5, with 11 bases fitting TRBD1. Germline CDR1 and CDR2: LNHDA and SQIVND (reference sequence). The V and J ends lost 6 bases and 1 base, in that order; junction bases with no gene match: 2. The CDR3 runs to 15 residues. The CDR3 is CASSGTGGSNQPQHF. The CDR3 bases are TGTGCCAGTAGCGGGACAGGGGGGAGCAATCAGCCCCAGCATTTT.

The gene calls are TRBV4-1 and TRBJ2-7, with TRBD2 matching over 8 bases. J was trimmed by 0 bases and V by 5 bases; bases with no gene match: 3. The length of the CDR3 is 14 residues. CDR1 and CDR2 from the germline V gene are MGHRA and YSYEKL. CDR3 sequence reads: CASSESGSSYEQYF. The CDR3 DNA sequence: TGCGCCAGCAGCGAAAGCGGGAGCTCCTACGAGCAGTACTTC.

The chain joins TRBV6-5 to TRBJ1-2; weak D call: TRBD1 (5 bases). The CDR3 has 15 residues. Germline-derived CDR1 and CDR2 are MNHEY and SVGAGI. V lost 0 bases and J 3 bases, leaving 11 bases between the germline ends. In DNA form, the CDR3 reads TGTGCCAGCAGTTACTCGGGGGGGATTTACTATGGCTACACCTTC. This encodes CASSYSGGIYYGYTF.

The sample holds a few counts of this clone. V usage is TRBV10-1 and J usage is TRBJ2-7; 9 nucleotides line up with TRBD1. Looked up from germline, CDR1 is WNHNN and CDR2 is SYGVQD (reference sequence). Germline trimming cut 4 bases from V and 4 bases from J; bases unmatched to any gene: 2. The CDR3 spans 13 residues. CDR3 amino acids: CASSAGQGYEQYF. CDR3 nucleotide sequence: TGCGCCAGCAGTGCGGGACAGGGATACGAGCAGTACTTC.

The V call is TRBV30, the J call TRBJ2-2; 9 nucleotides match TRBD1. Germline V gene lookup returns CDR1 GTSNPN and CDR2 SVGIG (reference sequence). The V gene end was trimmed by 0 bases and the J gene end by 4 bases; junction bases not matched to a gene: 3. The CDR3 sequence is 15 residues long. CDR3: CAWSVQGAATGELFF. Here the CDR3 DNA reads TGTGCCTGGAGTGTACAGGGGGCGGCCACCGGGGAGCTGTTTTTT. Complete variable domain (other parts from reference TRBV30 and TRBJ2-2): SQTIHQWPATLVQPVGSPLSLECTVEGTSNPNLYWYRQAAGRGLQLLFYSVGIGQISSEVPQNLSASRPQDRQFILSSKKLLLSDSGFYLCAWSVQGAATGELFFGEGSRLTVL.

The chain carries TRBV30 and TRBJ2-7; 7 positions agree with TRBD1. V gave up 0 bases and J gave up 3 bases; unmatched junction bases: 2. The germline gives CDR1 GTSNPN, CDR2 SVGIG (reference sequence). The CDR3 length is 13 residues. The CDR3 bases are TGTGCCTGGAGTGTAGGGACAGTCTACGAGCAGTACTTC. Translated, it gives CAWSVGTVYEQYF.

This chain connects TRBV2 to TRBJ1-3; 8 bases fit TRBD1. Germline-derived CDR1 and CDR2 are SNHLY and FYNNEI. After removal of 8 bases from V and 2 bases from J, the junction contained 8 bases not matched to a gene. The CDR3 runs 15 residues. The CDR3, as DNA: TGTGCCAGCCGCAGTAAGACAGGGGCTGGAAACACCATATATTTT. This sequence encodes CASRSKTGAGNTIYF.

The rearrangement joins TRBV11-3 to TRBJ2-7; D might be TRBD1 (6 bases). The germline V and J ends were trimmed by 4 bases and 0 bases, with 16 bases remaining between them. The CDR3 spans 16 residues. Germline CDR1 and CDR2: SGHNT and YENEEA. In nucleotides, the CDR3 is TGTGCCAGCAGCTCAGAACAGGGTCTAGGCTCCTACGAGCAGTACTTC. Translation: CASSSEQGLGSYEQYF.

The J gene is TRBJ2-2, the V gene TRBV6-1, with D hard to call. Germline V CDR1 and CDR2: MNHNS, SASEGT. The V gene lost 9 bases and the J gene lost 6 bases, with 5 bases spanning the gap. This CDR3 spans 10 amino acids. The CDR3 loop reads CASSSGELFF. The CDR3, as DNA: TGTGCCAGTAGCTCCGGGGAGCTGTTTTTT.

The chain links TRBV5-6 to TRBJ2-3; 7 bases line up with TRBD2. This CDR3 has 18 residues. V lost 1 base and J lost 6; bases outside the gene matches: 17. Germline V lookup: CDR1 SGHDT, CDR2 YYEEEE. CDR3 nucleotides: TGTGCCAGCAGCTTGATTAAGAAGGCTAGCGGACTTTTGGATACGCAGTATTTT. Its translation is CASSLIKKASGLLDTQYF.

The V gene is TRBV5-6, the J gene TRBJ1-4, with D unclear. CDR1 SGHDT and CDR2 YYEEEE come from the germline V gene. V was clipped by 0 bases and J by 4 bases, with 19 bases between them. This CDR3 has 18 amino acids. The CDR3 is CASSLGTASPHLNEKLFF. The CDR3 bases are TGTGCCAGCAGCTTGGGGACTGCTTCCCCTCATCTTAATGAAAAACTGTTTTTT.

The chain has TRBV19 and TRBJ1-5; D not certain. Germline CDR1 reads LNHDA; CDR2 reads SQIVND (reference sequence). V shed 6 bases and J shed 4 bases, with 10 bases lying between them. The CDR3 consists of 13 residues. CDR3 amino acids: CASSALGNQPQHF. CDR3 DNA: TGTGCCAGTAGCGCATTAGGGAATCAGCCCCAGCATTTT.

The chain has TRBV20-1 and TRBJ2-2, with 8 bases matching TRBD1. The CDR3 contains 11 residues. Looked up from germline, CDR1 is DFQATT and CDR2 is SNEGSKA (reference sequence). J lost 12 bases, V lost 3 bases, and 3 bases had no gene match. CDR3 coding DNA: TGCAGTGCTAGGGGGACAGGAAAGCTGTTTTTT. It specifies CSARGTGKLFF.

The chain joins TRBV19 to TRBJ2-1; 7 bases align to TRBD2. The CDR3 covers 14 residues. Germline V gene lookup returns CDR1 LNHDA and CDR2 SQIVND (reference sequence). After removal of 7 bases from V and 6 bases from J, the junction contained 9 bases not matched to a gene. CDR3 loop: CASTRGGSGNEQFF. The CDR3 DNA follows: TGTGCCAGTACAAGGGGCGGGAGTGGCAATGAGCAGTTCTTC.

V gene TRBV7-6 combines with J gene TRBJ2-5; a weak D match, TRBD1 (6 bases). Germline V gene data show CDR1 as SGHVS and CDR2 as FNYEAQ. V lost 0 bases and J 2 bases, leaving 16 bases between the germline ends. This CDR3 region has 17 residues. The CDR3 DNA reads TGTGCCAGCAGCTTAGCGGGACAAGACGCCCGGCAAGAGACCCAGTACTTC. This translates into CASSLAGQDARQETQYF.

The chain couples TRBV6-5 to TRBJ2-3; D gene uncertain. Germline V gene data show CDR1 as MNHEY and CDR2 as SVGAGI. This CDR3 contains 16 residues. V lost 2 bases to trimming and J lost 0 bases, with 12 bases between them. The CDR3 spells CASSYGATRSTDTQYF. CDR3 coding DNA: TGTGCCAGCAGTTACGGAGCGACCCGTAGCACAGATACGCAGTATTTT.

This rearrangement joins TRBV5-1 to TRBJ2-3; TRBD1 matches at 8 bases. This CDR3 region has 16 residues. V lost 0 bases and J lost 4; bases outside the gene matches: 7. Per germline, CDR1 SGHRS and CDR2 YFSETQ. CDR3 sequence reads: CASSLGGTGASDTQYF. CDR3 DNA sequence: TGCGCCAGCAGCTTGGGTGGGACAGGAGCTTCAGATACGCAGTATTTT.

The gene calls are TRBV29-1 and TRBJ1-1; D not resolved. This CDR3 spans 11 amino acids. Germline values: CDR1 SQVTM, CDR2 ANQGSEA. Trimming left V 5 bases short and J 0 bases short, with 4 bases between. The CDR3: CSVFLNTEAFF. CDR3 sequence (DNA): TGCAGCGTTTTTCTGAACACTGAAGCTTTCTTT.

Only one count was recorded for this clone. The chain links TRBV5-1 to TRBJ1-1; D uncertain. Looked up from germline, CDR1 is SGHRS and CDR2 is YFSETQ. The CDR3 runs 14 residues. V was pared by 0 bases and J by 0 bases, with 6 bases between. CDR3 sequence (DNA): TGCGCCAGCAGCTTGGCCATCATGAACACTGAAGCTTTCTTT. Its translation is CASSLAIMNTEAFF.

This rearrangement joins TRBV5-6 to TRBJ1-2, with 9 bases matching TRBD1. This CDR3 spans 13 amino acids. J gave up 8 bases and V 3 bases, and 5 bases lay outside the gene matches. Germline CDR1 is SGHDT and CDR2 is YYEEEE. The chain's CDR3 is CASSSGDRVGYTF. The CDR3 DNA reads TGTGCCAGCAGCTCCGGGGACAGGGTCGGCTACACCTTC.

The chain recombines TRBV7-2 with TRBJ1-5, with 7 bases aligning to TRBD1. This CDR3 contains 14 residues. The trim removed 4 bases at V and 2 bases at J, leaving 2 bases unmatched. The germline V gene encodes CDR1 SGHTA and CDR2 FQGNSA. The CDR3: CASSSGTGNQPQHF. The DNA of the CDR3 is TGTGCCAGCAGCTCCGGGACAGGCAATCAGCCCCAGCATTTT.

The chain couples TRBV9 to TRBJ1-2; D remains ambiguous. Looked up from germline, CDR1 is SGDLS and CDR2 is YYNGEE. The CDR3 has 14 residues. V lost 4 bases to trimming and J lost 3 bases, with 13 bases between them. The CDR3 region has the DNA TGTGCCAGCAGCTTAATGGACGGATACTATGGCTACACCTTC. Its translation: CASSLMDGYYGYTF.

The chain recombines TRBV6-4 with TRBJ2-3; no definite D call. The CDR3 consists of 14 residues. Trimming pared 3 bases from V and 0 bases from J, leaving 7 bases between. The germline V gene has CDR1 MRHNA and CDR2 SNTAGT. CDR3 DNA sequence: TGTGCCAGCAGTGAAACATCTAGCACAGATACGCAGTATTTT. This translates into CASSETSSTDTQYF.

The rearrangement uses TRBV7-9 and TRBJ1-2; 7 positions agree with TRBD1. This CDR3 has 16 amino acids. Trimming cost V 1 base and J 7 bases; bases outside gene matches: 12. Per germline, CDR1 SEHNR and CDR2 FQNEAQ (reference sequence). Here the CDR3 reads CASSLVPGRGKGGYTF. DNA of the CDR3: TGTGCCAGCAGCTTAGTTCCGGGCAGGGGGAAAGGTGGCTACACCTTC.

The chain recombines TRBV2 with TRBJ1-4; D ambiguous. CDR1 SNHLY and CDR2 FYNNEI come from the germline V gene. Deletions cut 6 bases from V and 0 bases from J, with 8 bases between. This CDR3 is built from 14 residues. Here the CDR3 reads CASSQLATNEKLFF. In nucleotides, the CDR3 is TGTGCCAGCAGCCAACTTGCAACTAATGAAAAACTGTTTTTT.